This T cell receptor (beta chain) comes out of a study of T cells in women clearing cervical HPV infection. Study-level information: Women with histologically confirmed HPV16-related CIN3 or worse, 2 with invasive cancer, served as cases. Case blood was drawn when the lesion was first found; control blood after infection became undetectable.

The length of the CDR3 is 13 residues. Per germline, CDR1 DFQATT and CDR2 SNEGSKA (reference sequence). Trimming took 5 bases from V and 4 from J, leaving 11 bases between them. Sequencing used immunoSEQ multiplex PCR; TCRdb keeps in-frame clones, though not all of them. Recorded for this sample: about 30,000 clones. A word on this clone: Read coverage stops 3 residues before the CDR3 terminus; the germline J gene supplies the remainder.

The sequence was collected from a woman aged 18-70 years with a cervical HPV16 infection that either progressed to CIN3+ or cleared (not recorded which). The chain couples TRBV20-1 to TRBJ2-2, with D possibly matching TRBD2 (5 bases). Sequencing used blood buffy coat. The DNA read from the CDR3 is TGCAGTGCTCTCAAGCGGTCCACCGGGGAG. Translating gives CSALKRSTGE. The whole CDR3 reads CSALKRSTGELFF.